The 28 T cell receptor beta chains presented below share a single source sample, sequenced in a study of tumor T cells in aggressive B-cell lymphoma. Sequencing used immunoSEQ multiplex PCR; TCRdb keeps in-frame clones, though not all of them. The data contain 10,000 or so clones, roughly 85% of them singletons. The specimen was tumor tissue. These receptor sequences come from an adult with diffuse large B cell lymphoma.

The chain uses TRBV7-9 and TRBJ1-5; the D gene is possibly TRBD1 (5 bases). CDR1 and CDR2 (germline): SEHNR, FQNEAQ (reference sequence). This CDR3 comprises 13 residues. V was shortened by 3 bases and J by 7 bases, with 10 bases between the two germline ends. As DNA, the CDR3 is TGTGCCAGCAGCTTGGTACAGGACCAGCCCCAGCATTTT. Amino acids: CASSLVQDQPQHF.

The V call is TRBV5-4, the J call TRBJ2-1, with 9 bases fitting TRBD1. CDR3 length equals 16 residues. V lost 4 bases and J lost 7; bases outside the gene matches: 12. Germline V gene lookup returns CDR1 SGHNT and CDR2 YYREEE (reference sequence). The CDR3 bases are TGTGCCAGCAGCCGGCCCGGGACAGGGAATGCGAATGAGCAGTTCTTC. Encoded protein: CASSRPGTGNANEQFF.

The chain combines TRBV21-1 with TRBJ2-7; TRBD2 is the table's D call, not checked against the DNA. TRBV21-1 counts as a pseudogene. The CDR3 sequence is 14 residues long. This CDR3 reads CASSKGTSAYEQYF. For the CDR3, the DNA is TGTGCCAGCAGCAAAGGGACTAGCGCCTACGAGCAGTACTTC.

The rearrangement joins TRBV6-4 to TRBJ2-1, with TRBD2 identical over 8 bases. The CDR3 totals 16 residues. V lost 5 bases to trimming and J lost 7 bases; unmatched junction nucleotides: 13. Germline V CDR1 and CDR2: MRHNA, SNTAGT. DNA of the CDR3: TGTGCCAGCAGTCACAGCGGGAGAGGTTTTTATAATGAGCAGTTCTTC. Encoded protein: CASSHSGRGFYNEQFF.

V usage is TRBV28 and J usage is TRBJ1-2; 11 nucleotides match TRBD1. CDR3 length equals 15 residues. Trimming took 4 bases from V and 4 from J; bases not matched to a gene: 5. Germline assignment: CDR1 MDHEN and CDR2 SYDVKM. The CDR3 nucleotides read TGTGCCAGCAGTTCTCCGGGACAGGGGGTCTATGGCTACACCTTC. Translation: CASSSPGQGVYGYTF.

The chain has TRBV27 and TRBJ2-1, with 8 bases aligning to TRBD1. The CDR3 covers 15 residues. The V and J ends lost 10 bases and 6 bases, in that order; junction bases with no gene match: 14. Per germline, CDR1 MNHEY and CDR2 SMNVEV (reference sequence). The CDR3 sequence: CATLPGTGSFNEQFF. The CDR3 DNA is TGTGCCACCCTCCCCGGGACAGGAAGCTTCAATGAGCAGTTCTTC.

This clone occurred once. V and J are TRBV5-1 and TRBJ2-3, with TRBD2 identical over 7 bases. The germline CDR1 and CDR2 sequences are SGHRS and YFSETQ. The CDR3 contains 15 residues. Unmatched junction bases numbered 5, after V lost 1 base and J lost 3 bases. The CDR3 is CASSLFAGATDTQYF. The CDR3 DNA reads as TGCGCCAGCAGCTTGTTTGCGGGAGCGACAGATACGCAGTATTTT.

The V and J genes are TRBV29-1 and TRBJ2-5, with D unresolved. Germline V gene data show CDR1 as SQVTM and CDR2 as ANQGSEA. V was cut by 1 base and J by 5 bases, with 11 bases left in between. CDR3 length equals 13 residues. The CDR3 here is CSVEGGPTETQYF. The CDR3 bases are TGCAGCGTTGAAGGCGGCCCGACCGAGACCCAGTACTTC.

About this clone: The junction differs from germline at one of its ends, possibly a read error. The rearrangement links TRBV6-5 to TRBJ2-7; the match to TRBD1 covers 9 bases. The germline CDR1 and CDR2 sequences are MNHEY and SVGAGI. The CDR3 is 13 residues long. The CDR3 here is CASSRQGGYERYF. The CDR3 nucleotides read TGTGCCAGCAGTCGACAGGGGGGCTACGAGCGGTACTTC.

V usage is TRBV10-3 and J usage is TRBJ2-1; TRBD2 is a possible D gene (6 bases). Germline V gene sequence: CDR1 ENHRY, CDR2 SYGVKD. The V and J ends lost 0 bases and 8 bases respectively, with 26 bases between them. This CDR3 spans 19 amino acids. CDR3 loop: CAISESIFSGGKSGDEQFF. The CDR3 DNA is TGTGCCATCAGTGAGTCAATCTTTAGCGGAGGGAAAAGCGGAGATGAGCAGTTCTTC.

The chain is built from TRBV4-2 and TRBJ2-5, with D uncertain. The CDR3 runs 14 residues. V was clipped by 3 bases and J by 5 bases, with 13 bases between them. CDR1 LGHNA and CDR2 YNFKEQ come from the germline V gene. The DNA of the CDR3 is TGTGCCAGCAGCCAGAAGGCCGCAGCGGAGACCCAGTACTTC. Protein product: CASSQKAAAETQYF.

This chain links TRBV4-3 with TRBJ2-5, with unresolved D. From germline, CDR1 is LGHNA and CDR2 YSLEER. The V gene lost 0 bases and the J gene lost 4 bases, with 9 bases spanning the gap. This CDR3 is built from 14 residues. CDR3 sequence reads: CASSQDAVIETQYF. CDR3 sequence (DNA): TGCGCCAGCAGCCAAGACGCAGTAATAGAGACCCAGTACTTC.

The V call is TRBV7-2, the J call TRBJ1-1, with 8 bases lining up with TRBD1. This CDR3 is built from 16 residues. V gave up 6 bases and J gave up 3 bases; unmatched junction bases: 12. Germline values: CDR1 SGHTA, CDR2 FQGNSA. The CDR3 spells CASRTGDRILDTEAFF. CDR3 bases: TGTGCCAGCAGAACCGGGGACAGGATTTTAGACACTGAAGCTTTCTTT.

V gene TRBV2 combines with J gene TRBJ2-7, with 10 bases identical to TRBD2. The CDR3 extends over 13 amino acids. Germline V gives CDR1 SNHLY, CDR2 FYNNEI. V was clipped by 6 bases and J by 5 bases; unmatched bases: 4. The CDR3 DNA sequence: TGTGCCAGCAGGTCTAGCGGGAGCCACGAGCAGTACTTC. Translated, it gives CASRSSGSHEQYF.

The genes are TRBV7-9 and TRBJ1-1, with a tentative D call TRBD1 (5 bases). Germline V CDR1 and CDR2: SEHNR, FQNEAQ (reference sequence). The CDR3 has 13 amino acids. V lost 9 bases, J lost 0 bases, and 11 bases lay in between. The CDR3 loop reads CASRQSLNTEAFF. The CDR3 nucleotides are TGTGCCAGTAGACAGAGTTTGAACACTGAAGCTTTCTTT. Complete variable domain (other parts from reference TRBV7-9 and TRBJ1-1): DTGVSQNPRHKITKRGQNVTFRCDPISEHNRLYWYRQTLGQGPEFLTYFQNEAQLEKSRLLSDRFSAERPKGSFSTLEIQRTEQGDSAMYLCASRQSLNTEAFFGQGTRLTVV.

This chain joins TRBV5-1 and TRBJ2-1, with 12 bases fitting TRBD2. Germline trimming cut 4 bases from V and 15 bases from J; bases unmatched to any gene: 5. The CDR3 length is 12 residues. Per the germline V gene, CDR1 is SGHRS and CDR2 is YFSETQ. As DNA, the CDR3 is TGCGCCAGCAGCCTGACTAGCGGGAGCTTGTTCTTC. The encoded protein is CASSLTSGSLFF.

The rearrangement joins TRBV7-9 to TRBJ2-1; 7 bases agree with TRBD1. The CDR3 runs to 15 residues. From germline, CDR1 is SEHNR and CDR2 FQNEAQ (reference sequence). V shed 2 bases and J 6 bases; nucleotides not matched to a gene: 7. CDR3 protein: CASSLQGTESNEQFF. The DNA of the CDR3 is TGTGCCAGCAGCTTACAGGGGACAGAGAGCAATGAGCAGTTCTTC. Variable domain in full (rest from reference TRBV7-9 and TRBJ2-1): DTGVSQNPRHKITKRGQNVTFRCDPISEHNRLYWYRQTLGQGPEFLTYFQNEAQLEKSRLLSDRFSAERPKGSFSTLEIQRTEQGDSAMYLCASSLQGTESNEQFFGPGTRLTVL.

This clone was recorded only once. J is TRBJ2-7 and V is TRBV6-1; no clear D gene. The V gene's germline CDR1 is MNHNS and CDR2 SASEGT. The CDR3 is 14 residues long. Trimming took 3 bases from V and 6 from J, leaving 15 bases between them. DNA for the CDR3: TGTGCCAGCAGTGAGGCGTGGGCAGTCTCCGAGCAGTACTTC. As protein: CASSEAWAVSEQYF.

This sequence joins TRBV6-5 and TRBJ2-7, with D perhaps TRBD1 (7 bases). Trimming removed 0 bases from V and 2 bases from J, with 8 bases in between. Germline CDR1 and CDR2: MNHEY and SVGAGI. CDR3 length: 14 residues. In DNA, the CDR3 is TGTGCCAGCAGTTACTCCAGGGGGGCCTACGAGCAGTACTTC. This translates into CASSYSRGAYEQYF.

The chain recombines TRBV19 with TRBJ1-1; TRBD1 agrees at 8 bases. CDR3 length equals 17 residues. The germline V gene has CDR1 LNHDA and CDR2 SQIVND (reference sequence). The trim removed 6 bases at V and 1 base at J, leaving 13 bases unmatched. CDR3 protein: CASRLTGATPRNTEAFF. In nucleotides, the CDR3 is TGTGCCAGTAGATTGACAGGGGCCACTCCCCGGAACACTGAAGCTTTCTTT.

The chain joins TRBV7-2 to TRBJ1-4, with a tentative D call TRBD1 (6 bases). Germline V lookup: CDR1 SGHTA, CDR2 FQGNSA. Trimming stripped 4 bases from V and 8 bases from J, with 14 bases between. The CDR3 spans 14 residues. The chain's CDR3 is CASSSQDSWEKLFF. DNA of the CDR3: TGTGCCAGCAGCTCCCAGGACAGTTGGGAAAAACTGTTTTTT.

The rearrangement links TRBV6-6 to TRBJ1-5; D perhaps matches TRBD1 (5 bases). This CDR3 is 15 amino acids long. CDR1 is MNHNY, CDR2 SVGAGI, per germline (reference sequence). With 0 bases removed from V and 7 bases from J, the gap between germline ends came to 13 bases. The CDR3 is CASSYSSQGAQPQHF. CDR3 bases: TGTGCCAGCAGTTACTCGAGTCAGGGTGCGCAGCCCCAGCATTTT.

DNA of the CDR3: TGTGCCAGCTCACTGGACAGGGTGAACACCGGGGAGCTGTTTTTT. Its translation is CASSLDRVNTGELFF. This chain joins TRBV18 and TRBJ2-2; 8 bases are shared with TRBD1. With V trimmed by 4 bases and J by 1 base, 2 bases remained unmatched. CDR1 is KGHSH and CDR2 is LQKENI in the germline V gene. The CDR3 has 15 amino acids.

The chain recombines TRBV7-8 with TRBJ2-2; tentatively, D is TRBD1 (5 bases). This CDR3 comprises 14 residues. V lost 5 bases to trimming and J lost 6 bases, with 13 bases between them. Germline CDR1 is SGHVS and CDR2 is FQNEAQ. CDR3 sequence: CASSARDTPGELFF. The CDR3 DNA follows: TGTGCCAGCAGCGCCAGGGATACCCCCGGGGAGCTGTTTTTT.

Regarding this clone: The germline gene is not matched at one end of the junction; a read error may be the cause. This rearrangement joins TRBV27 to TRBJ2-5; 7 positions match TRBD2. Germline assignment: CDR1 MNHEY and CDR2 SMNVEV (reference sequence). This CDR3 comprises 14 residues. CDR3 sequence (DNA): TGTGCCAGCAGTTTCTCCTGGGGGGGGGAGACACAGTACTTC. This codes for CASSFSWGGETQYF.

CDR3 coding DNA: TGTGCCAGTAGTATAGGGCTAGCGGGAGGGAGCGGGGCAGATACGCAGTATTTT. It specifies CASSIGLAGGSGADTQYF. This chain uses TRBV19 with TRBJ2-3, with TRBD2 matching 12 bases. The CDR3 contains 18 residues. The V gene end was trimmed by 1 base and the J gene end by 4 bases; junction bases not matched to a gene: 9. Germline-derived CDR1 and CDR2 are LNHDA and SQIVND (reference sequence).

About this clone: The junction departs from the called germline gene at one end, perhaps through a read error. The rearrangement uses TRBV11-2 and TRBJ2-2, with D perhaps matching TRBD2 (6 bases). This CDR3 is built from 15 residues. CDR1 and CDR2 from the germline V gene are SGHAT and FQNNGV. CDR3 amino acids: CASRIPGLNTGELLF. CDR3 bases: TGTGCCAGCAGGATACCGGGACTTAACACCGGGGAGCTGCTTTTT.

The chain uses TRBV18 and TRBJ1-3; 7 positions agree with TRBD1. In germline, CDR1 is KGHSH, CDR2 LQKENI. The CDR3 runs to 19 residues. V dropped 3 bases and J dropped 1; count of bases not matched to a gene: 15. CDR3 coding DNA: TGTGCCAGCTCACCTCACCCCCCTTCGACAGGGTTGTCTGGAAACACCATATATTTT. Its protein is CASSPHPPSTGLSGNTIYF.